This T cell receptor (beta chain) was captured in a study of shared clonotypes between healthy human individuals. Regarding the study as a whole: Donor scarcity curtailed the genetic and exposure-history diversity represented herein. On the whole, naive subsets had larger estimated richness than memory subsets had.

As regards this clone: Its target is unknown.

Profiling relied on immunoSEQ multiplex PCR, and the TCRdb table lists in-frame clones only, not all of them. The repertoire has some 1 million clones, roughly 75% of them found once; the top ten carry about 1.5%. Germline CDR1 is SEHNR and CDR2 is FQNEAQ (reference sequence). V lost 0 bases and J lost 5; bases outside the gene matches: 8. The CDR3 is made up of 17 amino acids. Nashville, Tennessee was home to all donors, each a Caucasian adult. Sequencing was carried out using memory CD4+ T cells sorted from blood. Subset specified: CD45RA-negative fraction. The V gene is TRBV7-9, the J gene TRBJ2-5, with TRBD2 matching 11 bases. This receptor was obtained from a man aged 18 to 35 in good health. The CDR3 is CASSLASGGASMETQYF. In DNA form, the CDR3 reads TGTGCCAGCAGCTTAGCTAGCGGGGGGGCATCCATGGAGACCCAGTACTTC. Filled out from reference TRBV7-9 and TRBJ2-5, the complete variable domain reads DTGVSQNPRHKITKRGQNVTFRCDPISEHNRLYWYRQTLGQGPEFLTYFQNEAQLEKSRLLSDRFSAERPKGSFSTLEIQRTEQGDSAMYLCASSLASGGASMETQYFGPGTRLLVL.